The clone carrying this TCR beta chain was picked up many times. Its antigen is still unknown. Ophthalmopathy patients showed a Clinical Activity Score of at least 3, NOSPECS grade of at least 4 and duration under 3 months. These data are taken from a study of T cells in Graves' hyperthyroidism and ophthalmopathy. Study observations and caveats: Peripheral blood also featured most of the thyroid clonotypes expanded above 0.001.

What was amplified from RNA transcripts were TCR beta CDR3 regions. The TCR CDR3 first-round RT-PCR relied on the HTBI primer set. A single record per CDR3 protein comes from TCRdb applying MiXCR to the multiplex PCR reads. The profile shows 600,000 or so distinct CDR3 sequences, approximately 15% of them singletons. Germline values: CDR1 MNHEY, CDR2 SMNVEV (reference sequence). Trimming took off 2 bases at V and 7 bases at J, with 6 bases between the two ends. CDR3 length: 13 residues. Source material: blood. V is TRBV27 and J is TRBJ1-6; no reliable D call. This receptor was obtained from a woman aged 18 to 35 with Graves' ophthalmopathy. CDR3 nucleotide sequence: TGTGCCAGCAGTTTAGGAGGAAATTCACCCCTCCACTTT. Translated: CASSLGGNSPLHF.